This TCR beta chain comes out of a study of cytomegalovirus exposure and HLA in healthy donors. Comments on this clone: Its specificity is unknown.

TCRdb keeps only in-frame clones here, not all; method: immunoSEQ multiplex PCR. The sample carries approximately 53,000 clones, 92% recorded once. Study outcomes and limitations: Researchers counted around 160 TCR beta chains as cytomegalovirus-associated.

The material sequenced was PBMCs. This TCR was recovered from a man in his late teens or twenties in good health and CMV-seronegative.

Here the CDR3 reads CASSHGGGAGVYEQYF. CDR3 nucleotides: TGTGCCAGCAGCCACGGGGGGGGAGCGGGAGTCTACGAGCAGTACTTC. The chain combines TRBV14 with TRBJ2-7, with 8 bases matching TRBD2. This CDR3 contains 16 residues. CDR1 and CDR2 (germline): SGHDN, FVKESK. Trimming took 3 bases from V and 3 from J; bases not matched to a gene: 10. The full variable domain, in which reference TRBV14 and TRBJ2-7 provide the parts outside the CDR3, is EAGVTQFPSHSVIEKGQTVTLRCDPISGHDNLYWYRRVMGKEIKFLLHFVKESKQDESGMPNNRFLAERTGGTYSTLKVQPAELEDSGVYFCASSHGGGAGVYEQYFGPGTRLTVT.